Below are 5 T cell receptor beta chains sequenced from a single sample in a study of T cells in Graves' hyperthyroidism and ophthalmopathy. Amplification of TCR beta CDR3 regions was performed using RNA transcripts as template. The TCR CDR3 was amplified in a first-round RT-PCR using the HTBI primer set. TCRdb re-derived calls from the multiplex PCR reads in MiXCR, one entry per CDR3 protein. The table records roughly 360,000 distinct CDR3 sequences, roughly 13% of them present only once. The sequencing input was blood. All receptors come from a man between 25 and 39 years old with Graves' hyperthyroidism that later progressed to Graves' ophthalmopathy.

Only a few counts were recorded for this clonotype. V and J are TRBV2 and TRBJ1-4; D is possibly TRBD1 (5 bases). This CDR3 contains 16 residues. The V and J ends lost 1 base and 6 bases respectively, with 15 bases between them. Germline-derived CDR1 and CDR2 are SNHLY and FYNNEI. The CDR3 is CASSEGGTVLYEKLFF. For the CDR3, the DNA is TGTGCCAGCAGTGAAGGGGGGACGGTACTTTATGAAAAACTGTTTTTT.

This clonotype has a count of ten or more. The rearrangement links TRBV7-2 to TRBJ2-5; 11 nucleotides agree with TRBD2. In germline, CDR1 is SGHTA, CDR2 FQGNSA. This CDR3 comprises 16 residues. The V and J ends lost 5 bases and 7 bases, in that order; junction bases with no gene match: 12. Here the CDR3 reads CASSPRLAGSKLTQYF. CDR3 bases: TGTGCCAGCAGCCCCCGACTAGCGGGGAGCAAGTTGACCCAGTACTTC. The full variable domain, in which reference TRBV7-2 and TRBJ2-5 provide the parts outside the CDR3, is GAGVSQSPSNKVTEKGKDVELRCDPISGHTALYWYRQSLGQGLEFLIYFQGNSAPDKSGLPSDRFSAERTGGSVSTLTIQRTQQEDSAVYLCASSPRLAGSKLTQYFGPGTRLLVL.

The V call is TRBV7-8, the J call TRBJ2-6, with 7 bases lining up with TRBD1. V lost 4 bases, J lost 1 base, and 10 bases stayed unmatched. Germline V lookup: CDR1 SGHVS, CDR2 FQNEAQ. The CDR3 is 18 residues long. CDR3 nucleotides: TGTGCCAGCAGCTGGGACCGACAGGGTAAATCTGGGGCCAACGTCCTGACTTTC. Protein: CASSWDRQGKSGANVLTF.

The table lists this clonotype with a few counts. The chain employs TRBV11-2 and TRBJ1-4; D unresolved. Trimming shortened V by 2 bases and J by 7 bases, and 14 bases separated the two germline ends. Germline loops: CDR1 SGHAT, CDR2 FQNNGV. CDR3 length: 15 amino acids. In DNA form, the CDR3 reads TGTGCCAGCAGCTTATCCCTGCAGTTTGGTGAAAAACTGTTTTTT. Its protein is CASSLSLQFGEKLFF.

The J gene is TRBJ2-5, the V gene TRBV9, with TRBD2 identical over 14 bases. Germline CDR1 and CDR2: SGDLS and YYNGEE. With 0 bases clipped from V and 3 bases from J, the junction kept 1 base outside the gene matches. The CDR3 is 16 amino acids. The CDR3 DNA is TGTGCCAGCAGCGTAGTGGGACTAGCGGGGGAAGAGACCCAGTACTTC. Translation gives CASSVVGLAGEETQYF. The full variable domain, with the rest looked up from reference TRBV9 and TRBJ2-5, is DSGVTQTPKHLITATGQRVTLRCSPRSGDLSVYWYQQSLDQGLQFLIQYYNGEERAKGNILERFSAQQFPDLHSELNLSSLELGDSALYFCASSVVGLAGEETQYFGPGTRLLVL.